This T cell receptor beta chain was sequenced during a study of T cell clonotyping in hematopoietic cell transplantation. Study-level findings and limits: Without cell sorting, CD4 versus CD8 contributions remain unresolved. Recipient TCR diversity dropped after transplant; expanded clonotypes rose from day 30 to 180.

Clones were sequenced by immunoSEQ multiplex PCR, and TCRdb holds only the in-frame ones, with some missing. Of tens of thousands of clones listed, 90% to 95% are singletons. Details on this clone: The antigen is not known.

From germline, CDR1 is SGHRS and CDR2 YFSETQ. V trimming: 3 bases; J trimming: 0 bases; junction bases outside the gene matches: 5. The CDR3 extends over 17 amino acids. The specimen sequenced was peripheral blood mononuclear cells. This chain uses TRBV5-1 with TRBJ2-3; 12 bases fit TRBD2. The TCR originated in a woman aged 45 to 65 in good health. Some clones in this sample may be carry-over from other donors' samples. CDR3 region: CASSSASGGASTDTQYF. The CDR3 DNA reads TGCGCCAGCAGCTCCGCTAGCGGGGGGGCCAGCACAGATACGCAGTATTTT.